This T cell receptor beta chain was sequenced during a study of blood T cell repertoires in COVID-19. This clone was seen only once. All enrollees were roughly 18 to 100 years old and from approximately 25 US areas. Clinical history reported by participants formed the basis on which cohorts were assigned. Per the study methods: Estimation of nucleated cell counts relied on the amplification of reference gene primers. Using immunoSEQ multiplex PCR, the repertoire was profiled, and TCRdb retains in-frame clones only, with some absent. V and J calls plus clone size are reproduced from that table; the DNA served to infer D and trimming. The sample lists 250,000 or so clones, 80% to 90% occurring once. Germline lookup yields CDR1 SEHNR and CDR2 FQNEAQ (reference sequence). CDR3 length: 17 amino acids. V lost 3 bases and J 5 bases, leaving 19 bases between the germline ends.

The sequence came from a woman aged 35 to 49 who had been exposed to COVID-19. The rearrangement joins TRBV7-9 to TRBJ2-2; perhaps TRBD1 as D (6 bases). Sequencing input: PBMCs or T cells enriched from blood (not recorded which). The CDR3 DNA sequence: TGTGCCAGCAGCTTCCCCCCAGGGGCCCCGGATACCGGGGAGCTGTTTTTT. Translating it yields CASSFPPGAPDTGELFF.